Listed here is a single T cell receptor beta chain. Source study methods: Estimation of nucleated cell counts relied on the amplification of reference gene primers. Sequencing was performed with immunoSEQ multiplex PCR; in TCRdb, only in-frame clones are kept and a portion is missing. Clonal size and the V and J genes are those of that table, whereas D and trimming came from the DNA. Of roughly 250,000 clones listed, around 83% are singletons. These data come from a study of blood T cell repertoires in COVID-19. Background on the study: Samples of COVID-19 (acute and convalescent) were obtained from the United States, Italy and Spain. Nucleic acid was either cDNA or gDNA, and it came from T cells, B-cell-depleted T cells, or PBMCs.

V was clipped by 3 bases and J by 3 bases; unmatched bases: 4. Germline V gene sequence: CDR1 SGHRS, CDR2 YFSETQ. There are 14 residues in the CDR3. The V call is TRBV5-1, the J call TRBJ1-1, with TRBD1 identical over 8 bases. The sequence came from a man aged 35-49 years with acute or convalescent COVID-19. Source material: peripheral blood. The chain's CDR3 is CASSSLTGDTEAFF. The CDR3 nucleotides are TGCGCCAGCAGCTCACTGACAGGGGACACTGAAGCTTTCTTT.